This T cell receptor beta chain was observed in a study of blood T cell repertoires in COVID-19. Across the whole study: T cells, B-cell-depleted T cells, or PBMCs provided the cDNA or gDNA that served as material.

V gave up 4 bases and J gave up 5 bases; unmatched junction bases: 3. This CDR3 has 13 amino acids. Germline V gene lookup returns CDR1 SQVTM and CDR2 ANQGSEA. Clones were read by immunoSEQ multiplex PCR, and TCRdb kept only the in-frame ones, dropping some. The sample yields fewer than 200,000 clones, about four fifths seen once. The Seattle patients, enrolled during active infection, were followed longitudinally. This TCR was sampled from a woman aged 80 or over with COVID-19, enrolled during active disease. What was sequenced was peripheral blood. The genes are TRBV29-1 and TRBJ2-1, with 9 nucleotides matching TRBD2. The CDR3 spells CSVGLAGHNEQFF. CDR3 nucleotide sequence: TGCAGCGTTGGGCTAGCGGGGCACAATGAGCAGTTCTTC.